This TCR beta chain was documented in a study of blood T cell repertoires in COVID-19. Turning to the study itself: The origin of the acute and convalescent COVID-19 samples was the United States, Italy and Spain. T cells, B-cell-depleted T cells, or PBMCs supplied cDNA or gDNA.

Original methodology: Quantification of nucleated cells was approximated via reference gene primer amplification. Repertoires were generated with immunoSEQ multiplex PCR, while TCRdb's copy carries only in-frame clones and drops some. The V and J calls and clone size were taken over from that table, and D and trimming were inferred from the DNA. The data show 95,000 or so clones, with approximately 85% seen just once and about a sixth held by the top ten. Germline V gives CDR1 MNHEY, CDR2 SVGAGI. The CDR3 consists of 14 residues. Trimming cost V 6 bases and J 2 bases; bases outside gene matches: 4. This chain uses TRBV6-5 with TRBJ2-3; 8 bases line up with TRBD2. Input material: peripheral blood. The clonotype comes from a woman aged 80 or over with active or convalescent COVID-19. CDR3 nucleotides: TGTGCCAGCAGCTTACTAGCGGACACAGATACGCAGTATTTT. It encodes CASSLLADTDTQYF.